This T cell receptor beta chain comes out of a study of Ad26.COV2.S vaccination and SARS-CoV-2 variants. On the study more broadly: Of the COV1001 trial arms, the Ad26.COV2.S arm included the donor. Doses of Ad26.COV2.S were injected into muscle once or twice, 56 days apart.

The V gene's germline CDR1 is GTSNPN and CDR2 SVGIG (reference sequence). The CDR3 extends over 13 amino acids. The ends were cut back, 3 bases at V and 10 bases at J, with 13 bases in the middle. Study conclusions and caveats: Total responses of T cells may have been underestimated by the analyses of TCR breadth and depth.

Treatment: over 15 received Ad26.COV2.S at low or high dose, single or two shots; 5 received placebo; per-sample allocation not given. Sampling occurred on day 63 after the first vaccine or placebo injection. In Boston, the donor was an adult between 18-55 years of age. TCRdb's table, derived via immunoSEQ multiplex PCR, lists solely in-frame clones and lacks some. The sample holds more than 300,000 clones, about 82% seen once. As for this clone: Its antigen is still unknown.

Sequenced here: peripheral blood, sampled in a trial of Ad26.COV2.S vaccine versus placebo. The chain recombines TRBV30 with TRBJ1-6, with D perhaps matching TRBD1 (5 bases). This receptor was identified in a person between 18 and 65 years old who received the Ad26.COV2.S COVID-19 vaccine or a placebo. The CDR3: CAWRYRGESPLHF. The DNA of the CDR3 is TGTGCCTGGAGGTATCGGGGGGAATCACCCCTCCACTTT.